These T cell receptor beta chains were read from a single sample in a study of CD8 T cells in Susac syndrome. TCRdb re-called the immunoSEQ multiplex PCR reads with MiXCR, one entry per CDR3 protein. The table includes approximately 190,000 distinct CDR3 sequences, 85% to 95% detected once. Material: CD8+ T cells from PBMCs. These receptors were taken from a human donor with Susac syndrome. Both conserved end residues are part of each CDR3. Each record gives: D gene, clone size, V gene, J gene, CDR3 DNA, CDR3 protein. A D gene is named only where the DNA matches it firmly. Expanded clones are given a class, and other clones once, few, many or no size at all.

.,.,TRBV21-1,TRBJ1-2,TGTGCCAGCAGCAACGATTTCAACAGGGGGCTAGAAGGCTACACCTTC,CASSNDFNRGLEGYTF
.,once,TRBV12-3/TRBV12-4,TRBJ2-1,TGTGCCAGCAGTGCCGCTGGGGCAGGAAACAATGAGCAGTTCTTC,CASSAAGAGNNEQFF
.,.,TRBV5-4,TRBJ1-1,TGTGCCAGCAGCCCAGTCGGACACTTAGGAGGTGAAGCTTTCTTT,CASSPVGHLGGEAFF
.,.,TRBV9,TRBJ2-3,TGTGCCAGCAGCGTAGCAGATACGCAGTATTTT,CASSVADTQYF
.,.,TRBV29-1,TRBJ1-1,TGCAGCGTTGAAGCCTTCAAGGTGAACACTGAAGCTTTCTTT,CSVEAFKVNTEAFF
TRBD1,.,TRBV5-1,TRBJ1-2,TGCGCCAGCAGCCCCTGGACAGGTGGCTACACCTTC,CASSPWTGGYTF
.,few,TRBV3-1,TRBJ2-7,TGTGCCAGCAGCCAAGAATACGGCTACGAGCAGTACTTC,CASSQEYGYEQYF
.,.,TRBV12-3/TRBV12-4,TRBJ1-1,TGTGCCAGCAGTTTAGAGGAGAAGAGTGAAGCTTTCTTT,CASSLEEKSEAFF
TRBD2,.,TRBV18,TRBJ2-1,TGTGCCAGCTCACCTACTAGCGGGGGGAACAATGAGCAGTTCTTC,CASSPTSGGNNEQFF
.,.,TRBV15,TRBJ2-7,TGTGCCACCAGCAGAGCCGGAGGGAACGAGCAGTACTTC,CATSRAGGNEQYF
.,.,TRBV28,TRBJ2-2,TGTGCCAGCAGTTTCCCCCTATCGAGGAACACCGGGGAGCTGTTTTTT,CASSFPLSRNTGELFF
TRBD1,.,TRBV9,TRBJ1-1,TGTGCCAGCAGCGGTTCCGGGACAGGGGGTAATGAAGCTTTCTTT,CASSGSGTGGNEAFF
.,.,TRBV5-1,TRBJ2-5,TGCGCCAGCAGCTCACAACAGGGTTTGCAGTACTTC,CASSSQQGLQYF
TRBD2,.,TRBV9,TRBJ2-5,TGTGCCAGCAGCGTAGACGGAGCGGGGGTAGAGACCCAGTACTTC,CASSVDGAGVETQYF
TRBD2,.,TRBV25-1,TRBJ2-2,TGTGCCAGCAGTGAACTAGCGGGAAAGGGTACCGGGGAGCTGTTTTTT,CASSELAGKGTGELFF
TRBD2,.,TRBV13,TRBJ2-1,TGTGCCAGCAGACTAGCGGGAGGGCCGTTCGATGAGCAGTTCTTC,CASRLAGGPFDEQFF